The source of this T cell receptor (beta chain) is a study of OX40 agonist ivuxolimab in advanced cancers. Study summary: The study reported partial responses in three patients: one hepatocellular carcinoma, two cutaneous melanoma.

V was shortened by 3 bases and J by 7 bases, with 14 bases between the two germline ends. Germline-derived CDR1 and CDR2 are SGDLS and YYNGEE. The CDR3 has 14 residues. Repertoires were generated with immunoSEQ multiplex PCR, while TCRdb's copy carries only in-frame clones and drops some. Here the sample spans roughly 11,000 clones, about 75% being singletons. This sample comprised CD4+ or CD8+ T cells sorted from blood, obtained in a trial of the OX40 agonist ivuxolimab. The clonotype originates from an adult with an advanced solid tumor such as melanoma, head and neck, liver or kidney cancer. The rearrangement joins TRBV9 to TRBJ2-1; no clear D. CDR3: CASSAEETFNEQFF. The CDR3 bases are TGTGCCAGCAGCGCCGAGGAGACTTTTAATGAGCAGTTCTTC.